The sequence of this TCR beta chain was determined in a study of cytomegalovirus exposure and HLA in healthy donors (dated by TCRdb to the late 2010s). Background for the entire study: In an earlier analysis of several hundred of the donors, 276 Gb of sequence data and approximately 120 million unique TCR beta sequences from about 190 million T cells were reported. To decide whether each TCR beta V gene segment behaved as functional or pseudogenic, an earlier analysis of some 600 of the donors relied on high-throughput TCR beta sequencing. Donor age, sex, ethnicity and CMV serostatus were compiled alongside the repertoire data. Around 320 gigabases of sequencing data and 70 million to 100 million unique TCR sequences were included in an early release covering 550 to 800 HLA-typed donors. All discovery cohort repertoires had been generated using a single sequencing platform. The study aimed to test whether signatures of past pathogen exposure could be identified by cataloging public T cell receptors. Along with the roughly 710-subject first cohort, a separate validation cohort of over 90 different subjects was used. The T cell repertoires of 550 to 850 subjects were profiled by immunosequencing and related to cytomegalovirus serostatus. The number of donors typed differed by locus, with roughly 629-640 for A, B, C, DRB1 and DQB1, more than 500 for DQA1, 600 to 610 for DPA1, and around 430 for DPB1. Genome-wide SNP genotypes for about 65% of the 666 donors were used in a later genetic analysis, which treated that subset as a discovery cohort. In the later analysis, no new phenotypic data were used to find candidate immune exposures; instead, reliance was placed on TCR beta sequences and their occurrence across donors. Of the roughly 410 genotyped donors, 75% to 85% were placed in the genetic ancestry cluster associated with self-reported Caucasian donors. Among roughly 400 genotyped donors of the cohort, an average of 235,054 unique TCR beta nucleotide sequences were sequenced per donor, about a sixth of them non-productive. To study patterns of TCR occurrence, a later analysis re-analyzed previously published TCR beta repertoires from 500 to 850 donors and added high-resolution HLA genotyping. Because of strong linkage in the cohort, roughly 5 DR-DQ haplotypes were treated as single units for association and clustering. The study combined high-throughput TCR immunosequencing, statistical association of individual TCRs with disease status, and machine learning to predict cytomegalovirus infection status. Class I and class II HLA loci were covered by the typing at four-digit resolution.

Libraries were built with the immunoSEQ multiplex PCR assay. The multiplex PCR relied on a mix of 60 forward primers for TCR Vbeta segments and 13 reverse primers for TCR Jbeta segments. The CDR3 region of rearranged TCR beta genes was amplified from genomic DNA with a multiplex PCR assay. The amplified TCR beta libraries were sequenced on the Illumina HiSeq System as 87-base-pair reads. In the authors' own workflow: A later analysis tallied roughly 80 million unique TCR beta chains across the 640 or so repertoires, and some 10 million of those chains were shared by two or more donors. A nearest-neighbor algorithm error-corrected the raw reads and collapsed the reads into unique sequences, merging closely related sequences to remove PCR and sequencing errors. CDR3 sequences were aligned to IMGT reference sequences to assign V, D and J gene segments. For a sequence to be retained, at least a six-nucleotide match to both a V gene segment and a J gene segment was required. Rearrangements were classified as productive when the CDR3 lacked stop codons and remained in frame with V and J, and all other rearrangements were classified as non-productive. CDR3 was defined according to IMGT convention as the region running from the second conserved V-encoded cysteine to the conserved J-encoded phenylalanine. The earlier analysis of 500 to 650 of the donors excluded any sequence lacking an unambiguous match to a single V gene segment. In an earlier analysis of several hundred of the donors, a V segment was called functional when productive rearrangements were above 56.7%, and segregating when the standard deviation between donors exceeded 5%. A statistical classification framework was developed to diagnose cytomegalovirus status using the catalog of TCR beta chain sequences. In a later analysis, TCR nucleotide sequences were compared against IMGT/GENE-DB human TR gene sequences so that V and J genes could be assigned. Using the TCRdist pipeline, a later analysis assigned CDR3 sequences along with most-parsimonious VDJ recombination scenarios. In a later analysis, every TCR beta chain was defined by the combination of its CDR3 amino acid sequence and its V-gene family, and reads without a unique V-gene family were dropped. A later analysis removed nearly 600 highly shared, low-generation-probability nucleotide sequences to deal with suspected cross-contamination and a sequencing artifact. A later analysis calculated a clonal expansion index for each public chain from normalized within-repertoire ranks of inferred template counts. A later analysis computed generation probabilities with a VDJ recombination model fitted to out-of-frame rearrangements, and checked the results against IGoR. Hypergeometric tests were used in a later analysis to score TCR-TCR, TCR-HLA and TCR-CMV co-occurrence, with a repertoire-size bias correction applied to the TCR pairs. A later analysis estimated false discovery rates by permuting HLA or CMV assignments 20 times. A later analysis grouped co-occurring TCRs with DBSCAN, adding TCRdist sequence similarity when clustering within HLA-allele-positive subsets. Repertoires with fewer than 30,000 or more than 120,000 public chains, plus five repertoires with anomalous nucleotide sharing, were excluded from co-occurrence clustering. Entries here come from immuneACCESS through TCRdb and include only in-frame sequences with V and J called. Some clones fail to appear in such tables; in the studies checked, an unresolved V gene covers under half of the shortfall, and the cause of the remainder is unknown. The D gene and trimming were derived from the DNA, and the V and J assignments and clone size from that table. This sample gives fewer than 200,000 clones in total; over 75% of them show up just once. The ten largest clones take up less than 0.3% of the sample.

The cohort comprised fewer than 700 healthy bone marrow donors. Cohort members were all nominally healthy when sampled, although unrecorded immune exposures were likely present. The donor tested CMV seronegative, placing the donor among the approximately 400 seronegative members of the cohort. Every donor gave a peripheral blood sample, and the peripheral blood mononuclear cells from that sample were used for TCR beta sequencing. Genomic DNA extraction from the blood cell samples was performed with the Qiagen DNeasy Blood Extraction Kit. Summary of the overall study and its limitations: Assigning TCR associations to individual alleles was difficult when HLA alleles, especially DR and DQ, strongly co-occurred. In vitro tests confirmed that a few of the cytomegalovirus-associated TCR beta chains recognize cytomegalovirus antigens. In this cohort, only TCR beta chains were sequenced, and detectable features were limited by the absence of alpha or paired-chain data. Linkage disequilibrium might explain the correlated functional status among segregating V segments, but an unknown experimental factor could not be excluded. Most CMV-associated TCR beta chains appeared to be HLA-restricted in a later analysis, and the HLA associations seemed to be driven largely by CMV exposure. While some public TCRs were present in many individuals, most TCR sequences turned up only very rarely across donors. Specific HLA alleles were associated with around 18,000 TCR beta sequences at a false discovery rate of 0.05 in a later analysis. It was suggested by the authors that the approach could potentially be generalized to other disease states and immunological phenotypes. Compared with equally common non-associated chains, HLA-associated TCR beta chains in a later analysis were more clonally expanded and had lower generation probabilities. Broadly in line with IMGT annotations, most TCR beta V segments showed up in productive rearrangements about 87% or about 30% of the time in an earlier analysis of around 550 of the donors. In the study, around 150 TCR beta chains were listed as associated with cytomegalovirus. Presence/absence analyses assumed roughly uniform sequencing depth across donors, an assumption that may not hold. Several of the top co-occurrence clusters appeared to be linked to parvovirus B19, influenza, CMV and Epstein-Barr virus, according to a later analysis. The earlier analysis of 587 of the donors excluded some 15 rarely observed V segments, including chromosome 9 orphons, because counts were too low. The sequencing pipeline was judged likely to have produced a cluster of highly shared sequence variants as a technical artifact. Because the 87-base-pair reads could not distinguish some IMGT-functional V segments, including TRBV6-2 and TRBV6-3, those segments were excluded. In a later analysis, TCR association rates were found to vary across HLA loci, with the most associated TCRs seen for DRB1 alleles and the fewest for HLA-C alleles. A further reported finding was that TCR beta sequences accurately predicted the HLA-A and HLA-B alleles for most subjects in the first cohort. The classifier was reported to diagnose cytomegalovirus status with high specificity and sensitivity in both the original and validation cohorts. V-gene and J-gene trimming of TCR beta chains was associated with a missense DCLRE1C variant in a later genetic analysis, and the association was replicated in an independent cohort. According to a later genetic analysis, donors in an Asian-associated ancestry cluster had fewer N-insertions in productive TCRs than the approximately 650-donor mean. The only immune exposure information available for the cohort was CMV serostatus. HLA typing was unavailable for some donors at each locus, so association tests used only the typed subset.

Turning to this clone: Its cognate antigen has yet to be identified. Base-call qualities are not available, and no considerably larger clone is one nucleotide away.

Sequences SGHNT (CDR1) and YYREEE (CDR2) are obtained from the germline V gene (reference sequence). From its cysteine to its phenylalanine, the CDR3 spans 20 amino acids. Just CDR3 DNA is preserved here, 60 bases in frame from base 1. For this chain, trimming is 4 bases at the V end and 4 bases at the J end, and the number of junction bases without a gene match is 18. The origin of this receptor is a girl under three years old in good health and CMV-seronegative. Here the chain combines TRBV5-4 and TRBJ2-7, with TRBD2 matching 15 junction bases. The source material was PBMCs. The base sequence is TGTGCCAGCAGCAAATTCCACGGGACTAGCGGGAGGAAGGGGGCTTACGAGCAGTACTTC. Translated, this is CASSKFHGTSGRKGAYEQYF. With the rest looked up from the reference TRBV5-4 and TRBJ2-7 genes rather than sequenced, the full variable domain is ETGVTQSPTHLIKTRGQQVTLRCSSQSGHNTVSWYQQALGQGPQFIFQYYREEENGRGNFPPRFSGLQFPNYSSELNVNALELDDSALYLCASSKFHGTSGRKGAYEQYFGPGTRLTVT.